This T cell receptor (beta chain) was observed in a study of blood T cell repertoires in COVID-19. Study background: There were acute and convalescent COVID-19 samples, and they came from the United States, Italy and Spain.

Method: immunoSEQ multiplex PCR; TCRdb's copy keeps in-frame clones and lacks some. The profile shows about 100,000 clones, roughly 92% of them singletons. Germline V gene lookup returns CDR1 SGHDN and CDR2 FVKESK. The ends lost 0 bases at V and 7 bases at J; junction bases unmatched: 6. The CDR3 contains 16 residues. This clone was recorded once. This chain links TRBV14 with TRBJ2-1; 10 nucleotides align to TRBD2. This sequence originates from a woman aged 45-65 years with COVID-19, enrolled during active disease. The source material was peripheral blood. CDR3 residues: CASSQDVSGGANEQFF. As DNA, the CDR3 is TGTGCCAGCAGCCAAGATGTAAGCGGGGGGGCGAATGAGCAGTTCTTC.